This entry lists 25 T cell receptor beta chains sequenced from one sample in a study of CD8+CD57+ T cells in acquired aplastic anemia. By flow cytometry, patients selected for sequencing had shown an expansion of CD8+CD57+ cells. TCR beta VDJ and CDR3 were profiled, and genomic DNA was the template. MiXCR, applied by TCRdb to the reads, yields one record per CDR3 protein. Of approximately 120,000 distinct CDR3 sequences in the sample, over 30% were seen once. Sequencing was done on a sample of sorted CD4+, CD8+, or CD8+CD57+ T cells (not recorded which) from PBMCs. Receptors were obtained from a human donor with aplastic anemia.

This clonotype was detected ten times or more. This sequence joins TRBV5-1 and TRBJ2-7; D perhaps matches TRBD1 (6 bases). The CDR3 is 14 amino acids. Trimming removed 1 base from V and 7 bases from J, with 15 bases in between. Germline V gene sequence: CDR1 SGHRS, CDR2 YFSETQ. The CDR3 region is CASSLQQGIEEQYF. In DNA form, the CDR3 reads TGCGCCAGCAGCTTGCAACAGGGTATAGAGGAGCAGTACTTC. Combining the CDR3 with reference TRBV5-1 and TRBJ2-7 gives the whole variable domain KAGVTQTPRYLIKTRGQQVTLSCSPISGHRSVSWYQQTPGQGLQFLFEYFSETQRNKGNFPGRFSGRQFSNSRSEMNVSTLELGDSALYLCASSLQQGIEEQYFGPGTRLTVT.

The chain recombines TRBV4-1 with TRBJ2-4; D is unresolved. V shed 3 bases and J shed 1 base, with 10 bases lying between them. Germline V gene sequence: CDR1 MGHRA, CDR2 YSYEKL. There are 15 residues in the CDR3. The CDR3 loop reads CASSHLEQAKNIQYF. CDR3 DNA: TGCGCCAGCAGCCATCTAGAGCAGGCCAAAAACATTCAGTACTTC.

The chain has TRBV10-2 and TRBJ1-2; TRBD1 matches at 9 bases. The CDR3 has 17 amino acids. Germline lookup yields CDR1 WSHSY and CDR2 SAAADI. V trimming: 7 bases; J trimming: 7 bases; junction bases outside the gene matches: 19. The DNA for the CDR3 is TGCGCCAGCAACAATCCGGGACAGGGAGGTGGAGGTGGTGGCTACACCTTC. It is translated as CASNNPGQGGGGGGYTF.

The V call is TRBV19, the J call TRBJ1-2, with D hard to call. There are 11 residues in the CDR3. The germline V gene has CDR1 LNHDA and CDR2 SQIVND (reference sequence). The V end lost 7 bases, the J end lost 11 bases, and 14 bases lay between the germline ends. CDR3 nucleotides: TGTGCCAGTACAGGACGATTCGGGTACACCTTC. Translating it yields CASTGRFGYTF.

CDR3 residues: CASSETGNSNSPLHF. DNA of the CDR3: TGTGCCAGCAGTGAAACAGGCAATTCCAATTCACCCCTCCACTTT. The chain links TRBV2 to TRBJ1-6; D perhaps matches TRBD1 (5 bases). This CDR3 region has 15 residues. The germline V and J ends were trimmed by 2 bases and 7 bases, with 12 bases remaining between them. CDR1 SNHLY and CDR2 FYNNEI come from the germline V gene.

This clonotype has at least ten counts. The junction shows a germline mismatch at one end, possibly a read error. The rearrangement uses TRBV20-1 and TRBJ1-5; TRBD1 is a possible D gene (6 bases). Germline V CDR1 and CDR2: DFQATT, SNEGSKA (reference sequence). The CDR3 contains 16 residues. The CDR3: CSTRVAGAVGNQPQHF. In nucleotides, the CDR3 is TGCAGTACTAGGGTCGCGGGGGCAGTTGGCAATCAGCCCCAGCATTTT.

This clonotype was seen at least ten times. The CDR3 sequence is CARDRDGKTYEQYF. The DNA for the CDR3 is TGCGCCAGGGACCGGGACGGGAAGACCTACGAGCAGTACTTC. The V call is TRBV5-1, the J call TRBJ2-7; D is possibly TRBD1 or TRBD2 (5 bases each). V shed 8 bases and J shed 2 bases, with 17 bases lying between them. This CDR3 has 14 amino acids. The germline gives CDR1 SGHRS, CDR2 YFSETQ.

The rearrangement joins TRBV5-1 to TRBJ1-4, with D hard to call. The CDR3 extends over 16 amino acids. Germline V gene data show CDR1 as SGHRS and CDR2 as YFSETQ. The ends were cut back, 4 bases at V and 8 bases at J, with 21 bases in the middle. The CDR3 bases are TGCGCCAGCAGCCCAGGTACCTTTGACCCGGGGGAAAAACTGTTTTTT. The encoded protein is CASSPGTFDPGEKLFF.

The genes are TRBV14 and TRBJ1-2; perhaps TRBD1 as D (5 bases). V gave up 4 bases and J gave up 2 bases, with 17 bases separating them. CDR3 length: 16 residues. Germline V lookup: CDR1 SGHDN, CDR2 FVKESK. CDR3 region: CASSLLSGVGNYGYTF. In nucleotides, the CDR3 is TGTGCCAGCAGCCTCCTCTCGGGGGTCGGAAACTATGGCTACACCTTC.

Concerning this clonotype: The final CDR3 position lacks the conserved phenylalanine or tryptophan, pointing to a likely read error. The chain employs TRBV27 and TRBJ2-2; 10 bases are shared with TRBD1. Germline assignment: CDR1 MNHEY and CDR2 SMNVEV (reference sequence). The CDR3 extends over 18 amino acids. The junction had 15 bases not matched to a gene; V was cut back by 4 bases and J by 7 bases. CDR3 DNA sequence: TGTGCCAGCAGTTCCCCTTCCCGGGACAGGGGTAATAACGGGGAGCTGTTTCTT. Protein sequence: CASSSPSRDRGNNGELFL.

This clonotype was counted many times. J is TRBJ2-5 and V is TRBV20-1; D is possibly TRBD1 or TRBD2 (6 bases each). The CDR3 loop spans 12 amino acids. Trimming cost V 3 bases and J 7 bases, with 12 bases left between them. CDR1 and CDR2 from the germline V gene are DFQATT and SNEGSKA (reference sequence). CDR3: CSASDGGRTQYF. The CDR3 coding sequence is TGCAGTGCTAGTGATGGGGGGCGGACCCAGTACTTC.

Regarding this clonotype: The germline gene is not matched at one end of the junction; a read error may be the cause. The genes are TRBV10-3 and TRBJ1-1; D call uncertain. The CDR3 has 13 residues. Germline CDR1 and CDR2: ENHRY and SYGVKD. The CDR3 nucleotides read TGTGCCAGCAGTTTATTAGTGAACACTGAAGCTTTCTTT. This translates into CASSLLVNTEAFF.

This chain uses TRBV29-1 with TRBJ1-4; 10 nucleotides line up with TRBD1. Germline CDR1 is SQVTM and CDR2 is ANQGSEA. This CDR3 contains 14 residues. Trimming took 1 base from V and 10 from J; bases not matched to a gene: 6. CDR3 sequence (DNA): TGCAGCGTTGAAGGGGACAGGGGAGCTGGAAAACTGTTTTTT. Translating it yields CSVEGDRGAGKLFF.

The sample holds a few counts of this clonotype. This clone may be a read error of a much larger clone one base away. The V call is TRBV7-6, the J call TRBJ1-1; D uncertain. The germline CDR1 and CDR2 sequences are SGHVS and FNYEAQ. The CDR3 length is 15 residues. The CDR3 sequence is CARSPSRGLGTEAFF. CDR3 coding DNA: TGTGCCCGCAGCCCATCGAGAGGGTTGGGTACTGAAGCTTTCTTT.

The chain recombines TRBV29-1 with TRBJ1-2; the match to TRBD1 covers 8 bases. This CDR3 has 12 residues. The germline V gene has CDR1 SQVTM and CDR2 ANQGSEA. Losses at the gene ends were 6 bases for V and 8 bases for J; bases not matched to a gene: 8. CDR3 region: CSVRQGMEGYTF. For the CDR3, the DNA is TGCAGCGTAAGACAGGGGATGGAAGGCTACACCTTC.

This clonotype was counted only a few times. The rearrangement uses TRBV19 and TRBJ1-1; 7 positions agree with TRBD1. V gave up 1 base and J gave up 0 bases; unmatched junction bases: 2. CDR3 length: 15 amino acids. Germline CDR1 and CDR2: LNHDA and SQIVND (reference sequence). Here the CDR3 reads CASSIATGLNTEAFF. The CDR3 DNA reads TGTGCCAGTAGTATAGCGACAGGGTTGAACACTGAAGCTTTCTTT.

This chain links TRBV7-3 with TRBJ2-7; D is undetermined. Germline lookup yields CDR1 SGHTA and CDR2 FQGTGA. Trimming took off 5 bases at V and 1 base at J, with 3 bases between the two ends. This CDR3 has 11 amino acids. The CDR3 nucleotides read TGTGCCAGCAGCCATTCCTACGAGCAGTACTTC. Translation: CASSHSYEQYF.

The V and J genes are TRBV7-6 and TRBJ2-5; D gene ambiguous. The V gene's germline CDR1 is SGHVS and CDR2 FNYEAQ. Trimming pared 4 bases from V and 0 bases from J, leaving 9 bases between. CDR3 length: 14 amino acids. CDR3 sequence reads: CASSSAPDQETQYF. In DNA form, the CDR3 reads TGTGCCAGCAGCTCTGCCCCCGACCAAGAGACCCAGTACTTC. The full variable domain, rest sourced from reference TRBV7-6 and TRBJ2-5, is GAGVSQSPRYKVTKRGQDVALRCDPISGHVSLYWYRQALGQGPEFLTYFNYEAQQDKSGLPNDRFSAERPEGSISTLTIQRTEQRDSAMYRCASSSAPDQETQYFGPGTRLLVL.

Remarks on this clonotype: The junction does not match germline at one end; this may be a read error. V and J are TRBV10-3 and TRBJ2-3; 12 bases are a match to TRBD1. The CDR3 consists of 17 residues. The germline V gene has CDR1 ENHRY and CDR2 SYGVKD. CDR3 sequence (DNA): TGTGCCAGCAGTGGGACAGGGGGCCACTCAAGCACAGATACGCAGTATTTT. This encodes CASSGTGGHSSTDTQYF.

This sequence joins TRBV7-9 and TRBJ1-1, with 7 bases lining up with TRBD1. Trimming took 6 bases from V and 8 from J; bases not matched to a gene: 6. The CDR3 is 12 residues long. CDR1 SEHNR and CDR2 FQNEAQ come from the germline V gene (reference sequence). CDR3 DNA sequence: TGTGCCAGCAGTCACCTGACAGGGGAAGCTTTCTTT. It codes for CASSHLTGEAFF. The complete variable domain, with remaining parts taken from reference TRBV7-9 and TRBJ1-1, reads DTGVSQNPRHKITKRGQNVTFRCDPISEHNRLYWYRQTLGQGPEFLTYFQNEAQLEKSRLLSDRFSAERPKGSFSTLEIQRTEQGDSAMYLCASSHLTGEAFFGQGTRLTVV.

This chain connects TRBV7-3 to TRBJ1-1; no clear D. Germline-derived CDR1 and CDR2 are SGHTA and FQGTGA. The CDR3 sequence is 12 residues long. V was shortened by 4 bases and J by 1 base, with 4 bases between the two germline ends. CDR3 residues: CASSWQNTEAFF. The CDR3 DNA reads as TGTGCCAGCAGCTGGCAGAACACTGAAGCTTTCTTT.

The J gene is TRBJ2-7, the V gene TRBV29-1; no firm D call. Per the germline V gene, CDR1 is SQVTM and CDR2 is ANQGSEA. The V gene lost 5 bases and the J gene lost 2 bases, with 13 bases spanning the gap. CDR3 length: 13 residues. Written as DNA, the CDR3 is TGCAGCGTTTTCCTTACAGCAACCTACGAGCAGTACTTC. As protein: CSVFLTATYEQYF.

The chain links TRBV5-4 to TRBJ2-3; 10 positions agree with TRBD1. CDR1 is SGHNT and CDR2 is YYREEE in the germline V gene (reference sequence). Trimming at V came to 0 bases and at J to 1 base, leaving 14 bases not matched to a gene. The CDR3 consists of 20 residues. CDR3 DNA sequence: TGTGCCAGCAGCTTGGCTGGGGTCGGCCGTGGGACAGGGGGCACAGATACGCAGTATTTT. Protein sequence: CASSLAGVGRGTGGTDTQYF.

The chain combines TRBV7-8 with TRBJ2-1; tentatively, D is TRBD2 (5 bases). Germline V gene sequence: CDR1 SGHVS, CDR2 FQNEAQ. V lost 6 bases to trimming and J lost 8 bases, with 23 bases between them. This CDR3 is built from 16 residues. The DNA of the CDR3 is TGTGCCAGCAGACCAAGCACTCGGGGTCCAGGAGATGAGCAGTTCTTC. It translates to CASRPSTRGPGDEQFF.

The chain links TRBV24-1 to TRBJ1-2, with unresolved D. The CDR3 consists of 14 residues. V was clipped by 3 bases and J by 0 bases, with 7 bases between them. CDR1 and CDR2 from the germline V gene are KGHDR and SFDVKD. CDR3 sequence reads: CATSDHGANYGYTF. The CDR3 coding sequence is TGTGCCACCAGTGATCACGGAGCTAACTATGGCTACACCTTC.